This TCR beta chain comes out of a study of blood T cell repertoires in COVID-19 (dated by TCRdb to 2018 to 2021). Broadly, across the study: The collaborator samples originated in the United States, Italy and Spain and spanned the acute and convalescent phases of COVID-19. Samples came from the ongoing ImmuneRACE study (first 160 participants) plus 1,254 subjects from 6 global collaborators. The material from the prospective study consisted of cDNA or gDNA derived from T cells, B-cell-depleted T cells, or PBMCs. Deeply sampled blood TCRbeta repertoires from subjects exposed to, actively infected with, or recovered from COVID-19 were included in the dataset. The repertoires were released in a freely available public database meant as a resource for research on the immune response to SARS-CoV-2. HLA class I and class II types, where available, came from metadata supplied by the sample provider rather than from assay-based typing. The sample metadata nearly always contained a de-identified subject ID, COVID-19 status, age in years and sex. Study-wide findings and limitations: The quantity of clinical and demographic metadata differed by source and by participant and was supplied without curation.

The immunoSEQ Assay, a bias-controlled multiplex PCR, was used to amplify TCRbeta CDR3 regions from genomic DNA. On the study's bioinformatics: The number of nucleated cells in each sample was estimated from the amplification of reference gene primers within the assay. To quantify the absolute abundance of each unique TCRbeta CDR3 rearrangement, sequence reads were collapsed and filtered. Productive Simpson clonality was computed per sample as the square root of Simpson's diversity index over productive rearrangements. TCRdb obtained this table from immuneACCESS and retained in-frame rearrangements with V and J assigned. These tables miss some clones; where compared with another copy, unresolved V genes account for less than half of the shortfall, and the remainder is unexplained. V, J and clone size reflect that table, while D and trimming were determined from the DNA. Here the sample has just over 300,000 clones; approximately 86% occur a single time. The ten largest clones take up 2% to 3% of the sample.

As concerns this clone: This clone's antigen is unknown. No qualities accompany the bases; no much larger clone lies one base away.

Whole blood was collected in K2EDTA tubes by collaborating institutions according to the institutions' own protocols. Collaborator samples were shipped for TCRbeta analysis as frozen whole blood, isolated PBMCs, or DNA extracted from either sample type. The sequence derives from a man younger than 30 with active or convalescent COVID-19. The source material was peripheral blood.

The DNA sequence is as follows: TGTGCCAGCAGTTGGGGACTCGGCTCTGGGGCCAACGTCCTGACTTTC. Its protein reads: CASSWGLGSGANVLTF. The chain joins TRBV6-2 or TRBV6-3 to TRBJ2-6; D gene: possibly TRBD2, on 6 matching bases. The germline V gene encodes CDR1 MNHEY and CDR2 SVGEGT. Inclusive of the bounding cysteine and phenylalanine, the CDR3 is 16 residues long. This entry keeps only the CDR3 DNA: 48 bases, framed from base 1. The junction shows trimming of 4 bases on V and 0 bases on J, plus 10 bases between the germline ends.